These T cell receptor beta chains were read from a single sample in a study of blood T cell repertoires in COVID-19. Profiling relied on immunoSEQ multiplex PCR, and the TCRdb table lists in-frame clones only, not all of them. The sample records tens of thousands of clones, about 85% being singletons. The sequenced material came from peripheral blood. These receptors originate from a human donor in a cohort sampled during active COVID-19. CDR3s include the opening cysteine and the closing phenylalanine or tryptophan. The D gene is left open where the match is weak. Clone size, where shown, is once, few, many, or a class for clones that have expanded.

d_gene	v_gene	abundance	j_gene	CDR3nt	CDR3aa
.	TRBV7-2	.	TRBJ2-6	TGTGCCAGCAGCTTATTAGGGGGGGCCTCTGGGGCCAACGTCCTGACTTTC	CASSLLGGASGANVLTF
.	TRBV12-5	once	TRBJ1-1	TGTGCTAGTGGTTTAACAGGGTGGAGCACTGAAGCTTTCTTT	CASGLTGWSTEAFF
TRBD1	TRBV5-1	.	TRBJ2-5	TGCGCCAGCAGCTACCCTCGGACAGGGTCCTTGGTAGAGACCCAGTACTTC	CASSYPRTGSLVETQYF
TRBD1	TRBV7-9	.	TRBJ2-4	TGTGCCAGCAGCTTATTAGACAGGGGAAAAAACATTCAGTACTTC	CASSLLDRGKNIQYF
.	TRBV14	.	TRBJ2-7	TGTGCCAGCAGCCAAGGAAGACTAGTTGGCGAGCAGTACTTC	CASSQGRLVGEQYF
.	TRBV28	.	TRBJ1-2	TGTGCCATCGACGAACAGTTTAACTATGGCTACACCTTC	CAIDEQFNYGYTF
TRBD1	TRBV28	.	TRBJ2-5	TGTGCCAGCAGTGGTACAGGGGGTAGGTCCTACGAGACCCAGTACTTC	CASSGTGGRSYETQYF
TRBD1	TRBV7-8	once	TRBJ1-6	TGTGCCAGCAGCGTGGGACAGGGTATCAATTCACCCCTCCACTTT	CASSVGQGINSPLHF
TRBD2	TRBV5-1	.	TRBJ2-2	TGCGCCAGCAGGCCTCAGCGGGGGTTAACGAACACCGGGGAGCTGTTTTTT	CASRPQRGLTNTGELFF
TRBD2	TRBV7-3	.	TRBJ2-2	TGTGCCAGCAGCACGTACGGACTAGCGGGGGGGCCCCGGGAGCTGTTTTTT	CASSTYGLAGGPRELFF
TRBD2	TRBV6-1	.	TRBJ2-3	TGTGCCAGCAGTGAAGCGGGGGGGAAGGATACGCAGTATTTT	CASSEAGGKDTQYF
.	TRBV28	.	TRBJ1-6	TGTGCCAGCAGACGGCAGCGGCGGGGGAATTCACCCCTCCACTTT	CASRRQRRGNSPLHF
.	TRBV5-1	.	TRBJ2-3	TGCGCCAGCTCTAGGGGGGGGGCCCCAGATACGCAGTATTTT	CASSRGGAPDTQYF
.	TRBV7-2	.	TRBJ2-5	TGTGCCAGCAGCTTATCCCCAAGAAGGGGTGTGGAGACCCAGTACTTC	CASSLSPRRGVETQYF
.	TRBV28	.	TRBJ2-2	TGTGCCAGCAGCCCAACGGGGTCGGTCACCGGGGAGCTGTTTTTT	CASSPTGSVTGELFF
.	TRBV5-5	.	TRBJ1-5	TGTGCCAGCAGCTACGGGGTCAATCAGCCCCAGCATTTT	CASSYGVNQPQHF
.	TRBV6-5	.	TRBJ2-3	TGTGCCAGCAGTATCCGCGGGGTTGGAGATACGCAGTATTTT	CASSIRGVGDTQYF
.	TRBV21-1	.	TRBJ2-7	TGTGCCAGCAGCAAACCCGGGTCCCTCATCTACGAGCAGTACTTC	CASSKPGSLIYEQYF
.	TRBV6-2/TRBV6-3	.	TRBJ1-1	TGTGCCAGCAGTTACCCGACCCGGGGGGTGGTCACTGAAGCTTTCTTT	CASSYPTRGVVTEAFF
.	TRBV5-1	.	TRBJ1-2	TGCGCCAGCAGCTTGGTTGGGGCCCGGGGGGGCTACACCTTC	CASSLVGARGGYTF
.	TRBV15	.	TRBJ2-6	TGTGCCACCAGCAGATATACGGACAGCCCCCGCCTGACTTTC	CATSRYTDSPRLTF
.	TRBV19	.	TRBJ1-2	TGTGCCAGTAGTCCAGGGACACAGTATGGCTACACCTTC	CASSPGTQYGYTF
.	TRBV7-9	.	TRBJ2-4	TGTGCCAGCAGCCCATCGCCGGGATTAGCCAAAAACATTCAGTACTTC	CASSPSPGLAKNIQYF
TRBD1	TRBV27	.	TRBJ2-3	TGTGCCAGCAGCGACAGGGGTGGGAGCACAGATACGCAGTATTTT	CASSDRGGSTDTQYF
.	TRBV28	.	TRBJ1-1	TGTGCCAGCAGTTCCCGGGGGGCGGGGTACACTGAAGCTTTCTTT	CASSSRGAGYTEAFF
TRBD1	TRBV18	.	TRBJ1-5	TGTGCCAGCTCACCCAGAGCAGGGGGAGGAGGTCAGCCCCAGCATTTT	CASSPRAGGGGQPQHF
TRBD1	TRBV6-6	.	TRBJ2-3	TGTGCCAGCAGTTACGGACAGGGGGAGGATACGCAGTATTTT	CASSYGQGEDTQYF
.	TRBV2	once	TRBJ2-3	TGTGCCATCTGGGGAGGGGGGGCAGATACGCAGTATTTT	CAIWGGGADTQYF
TRBD1	TRBV11-1	.	TRBJ1-2	TGTGCCAGCAGGGAAAAGGGGGCTGGAAACTATGGCTACACCTTC	CASREKGAGNYGYTF
.	TRBV7-6	.	TRBJ2-1	TGTGCCAGCAGCGTCGGTAGCGGATCCTACAATGAGCAGTTCTTC	CASSVGSGSYNEQFF
TRBD2	TRBV24-1	.	TRBJ2-3	TGTGCCACCAGTGATCCCTCGTTTATAGCGGGGGGCCGGGATACGCAGTATTTT	CATSDPSFIAGGRDTQYF
.	TRBV9	once	TRBJ1-1	TGTGCCAGCAGCGCCCGGGCCCGGGGGACTGAAGCTTTCTTT	CASSARARGTEAFF
TRBD2	TRBV3-1/TRBV3-2	.	TRBJ2-1	TGTGCCAGCAGCCAAGGGCTTGTTAGCGGGGGGGCATCCACCTACAATGAGCAGTTCTTC	CASSQGLVSGGASTYNEQFF